This T cell receptor beta chain was sequenced for a study of blood T cell repertoires in COVID-19. Turning to the study itself: Acute and convalescent COVID-19 specimens originated in the United States, Italy and Spain.

From germline, CDR1 is SGHDT and CDR2 YYEEEE. V lost 3 bases and J 2 bases, leaving 16 bases between the germline ends. This CDR3 is built from 16 residues. Original analysis: Estimation of nucleated cell counts relied on the amplification of reference gene primers. Clones were read by immunoSEQ multiplex PCR, and TCRdb kept only the in-frame ones, dropping some. That table is the source of V, J and clone size, and D and trimming were worked out from the DNA. The sample includes about 40,000 clones, about 89% seen only once; the top ten take around 0.41%. Specimen: peripheral blood. The TCR sequence derives from a human donor in a cohort sampled during active COVID-19. The chain joins TRBV5-6 to TRBJ2-3, with D maybe TRBD1 (5 bases). DNA of the CDR3: TGTGCCAGCAGCTACGGACGGGTCAGGGTCACAGATACGCAGTATTTT. Its protein product is CASSYGRVRVTDTQYF.